This note documents a single T cell receptor beta chain sequence. The antigen is not known. The sample is drawn from a study of cytomegalovirus exposure and HLA in healthy donors. Vbeta (60) and Jbeta (13) primers were used in the PCR. Method: immunoSEQ multiplex PCR; TCRdb's copy keeps in-frame clones and lacks some. The sample records under 200,000 clones, roughly 71% being singletons. Regarding the study as a whole: Presence/absence analyses assumed roughly uniform sequencing depth across donors. In a later analysis, V- and J-gene trimming of beta chains associated with a DCLRE1C missense variant, replicated independently.

The V segment lost 1 base and the J segment 8 bases; nucleotides outside the gene matches: 8. Germline V gene sequence: CDR1 SGHVS, CDR2 FQNEAQ. The CDR3 loop spans 16 amino acids. The source material was PBMCs. The source is a male donor in good health and CMV-seropositive. The chain joins TRBV7-8 to TRBJ2-1; 10 bases are a match to TRBD1. CDR3 coding DNA: TGTGCCAGCAGCTTAGTCGAGGACAGGGGGATGGATGAGCAGTTCTTC. It yields the protein CASSLVEDRGMDEQFF.